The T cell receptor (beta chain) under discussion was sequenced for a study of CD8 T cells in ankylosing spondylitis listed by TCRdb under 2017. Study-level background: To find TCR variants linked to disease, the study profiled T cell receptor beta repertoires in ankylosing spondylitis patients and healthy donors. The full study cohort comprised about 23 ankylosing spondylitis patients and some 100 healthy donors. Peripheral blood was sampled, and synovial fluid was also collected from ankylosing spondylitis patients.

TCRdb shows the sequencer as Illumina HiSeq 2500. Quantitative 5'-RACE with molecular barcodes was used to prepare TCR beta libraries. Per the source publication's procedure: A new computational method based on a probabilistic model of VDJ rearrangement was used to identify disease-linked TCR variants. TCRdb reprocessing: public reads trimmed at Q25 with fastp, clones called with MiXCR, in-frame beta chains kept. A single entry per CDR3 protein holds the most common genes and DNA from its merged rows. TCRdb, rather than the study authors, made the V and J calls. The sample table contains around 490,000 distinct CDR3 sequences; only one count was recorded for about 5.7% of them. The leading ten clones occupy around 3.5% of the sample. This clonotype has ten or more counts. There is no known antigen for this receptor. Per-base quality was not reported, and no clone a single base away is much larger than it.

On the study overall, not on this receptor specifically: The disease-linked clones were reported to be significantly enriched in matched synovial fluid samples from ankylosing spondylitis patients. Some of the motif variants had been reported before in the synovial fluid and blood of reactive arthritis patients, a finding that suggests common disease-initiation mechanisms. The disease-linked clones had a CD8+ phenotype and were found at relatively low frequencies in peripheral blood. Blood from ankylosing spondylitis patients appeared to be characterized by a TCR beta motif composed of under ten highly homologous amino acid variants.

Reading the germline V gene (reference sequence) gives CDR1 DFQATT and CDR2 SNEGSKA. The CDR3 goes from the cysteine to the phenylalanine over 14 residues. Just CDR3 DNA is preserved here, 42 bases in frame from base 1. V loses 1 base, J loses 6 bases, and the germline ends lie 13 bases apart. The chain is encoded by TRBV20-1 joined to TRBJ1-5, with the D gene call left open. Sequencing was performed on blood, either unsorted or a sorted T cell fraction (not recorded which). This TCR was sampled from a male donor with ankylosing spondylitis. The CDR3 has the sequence CSARVSRGSQPQHF. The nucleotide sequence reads TGCAGTGCTAGAGTATCAAGAGGGAGTCAGCCCCAGCATTTT.